A selection of T cell receptor beta chains follows, all from one sample in a study of cytomegalovirus exposure and HLA in healthy donors. Clones were read by immunoSEQ multiplex PCR, and TCRdb kept only the in-frame ones, dropping some. The sample includes 150,000 to 200,000 clones, roughly 80% of them seen just once. Sequenced: PBMCs. The receptors originated from a woman in her 50s in good health and CMV-seronegative. Both conserved end residues are part of each CDR3. D genes are given only for firm matches. For some rows the clone size is stated as once, few or many, or as a class when expanded; others skip it.

abundance	v_gene	d_gene	j_gene	CDR3aa	CDR3nt
once	TRBV28	TRBD1	TRBJ2-7	CASRSDRGYEQYF	TGTGCCAGCAGGTCTGACAGGGGCTACGAGCAGTACTTC
NA	TRBV7-3	TRBD2	TRBJ2-1	CASSLGGTLGNEQFF	TGTGCCAGCAGCTTGGGAGGGACCCTTGGGAATGAGCAGTTCTTC
NA	TRBV11-2	TRBD2	TRBJ2-7	CASSLGGSGGIYEQYF	TGTGCCAGCAGCTTAGGGGGTAGCGGGGGGATCTACGAGCAGTACTTC
NA	TRBV15	NA	TRBJ2-2	CATSRDVTGINTGELFF	TGTGCCACCAGCAGAGATGTTACGGGGATAAACACCGGGGAGCTGTTTTTT
NA	TRBV28	NA	TRBJ1-4	CASSPTGRGVGEKLFF	TGTGCCAGCAGCCCTACAGGGAGAGGGGTCGGCGAAAAACTGTTTTTT
NA	TRBV6-5	NA	TRBJ2-2	CASSRGTAVTGELFF	TGTGCCAGCAGTCGCGGGACAGCGGTTACCGGGGAGCTGTTTTTT
NA	TRBV6-5	NA	TRBJ2-5	CASSSRGARETQYF	TGTGCCAGCAGTTCACGGGGGGCGCGGGAGACCCAGTACTTC
NA	TRBV7-9	NA	TRBJ1-3	CASSLGLRRDEGNTIYF	TGTGCCAGCAGCTTAGGACTCCGACGGGATGAAGGAAACACCATATATTTT
NA	TRBV7-2	NA	TRBJ2-7	CASSFQGSYEQYF	TGTGCCAGCAGCTTCCAGGGTTCCTACGAGCAGTACTTC
NA	TRBV6-1	NA	TRBJ1-2	CASSEAPTFYGYTF	TGTGCCAGCAGTGAAGCGCCAACATTCTATGGCTACACCTTC
NA	TRBV13	NA	TRBJ1-2	CASSLAPGAYGYTF	TGTGCCAGCAGCTTAGCCCCAGGGGCTTATGGCTACACCTTC
NA	TRBV10-2	TRBD2	TRBJ2-3	CASSDGAGGLGDTQYF	TGCGCCAGCAGTGACGGGGCGGGGGGGCTTGGAGATACGCAGTATTTT
few	TRBV10-2	TRBD1	TRBJ1-1	CASSESDRGGEWNTEAFF	TGCGCCAGCAGTGAGTCAGACAGGGGAGGGGAGTGGAACACTGAAGCTTTCTTT
NA	TRBV11-2	NA	TRBJ1-1	CASSLEGHSNTEAFF	TGTGCCAGCAGCTTAGAGGGACATTCGAACACTGAAGCTTTCTTT
NA	TRBV6-4	NA	TRBJ2-7	CASSAKGKGRSYEQYF	TGTGCCAGCAGTGCGAAGGGGAAGGGCCGCTCCTACGAGCAGTACTTC
NA	TRBV4-1	NA	TRBJ1-4	CASSLSGTTNEKLFF	TGCGCCAGCAGCCTATCCGGGACAACTAATGAAAAACTGTTTTTT
NA	TRBV4-3	NA	TRBJ1-1	CASSQEGSTEAFF	TGCGCCAGCAGCCAAGAGGGCAGCACTGAAGCTTTCTTT
NA	TRBV6-5	TRBD1	TRBJ1-2	CASSSPHRGAYGYTF	TGTGCCAGCAGTTCCCCTCACAGGGGGGCATATGGCTACACCTTC
NA	TRBV2	NA	TRBJ1-1	CASSEPVGTKPNTEAFF	TGTGCCAGCAGTGAACCCGTGGGGACAAAACCGAACACTGAAGCTTTCTTT
NA	TRBV19	NA	TRBJ2-1	CASSIAVSSYNEQFF	TGTGCCAGTAGTATAGCCGTGAGCTCCTACAATGAGCAGTTCTTC
NA	TRBV6-6	NA	TRBJ1-4	CASSYSQANNEKLFF	TGTGCCAGCAGTTACTCCCAGGCAAATAATGAAAAACTGTTTTTT
NA	TRBV30	NA	TRBJ1-2	CAWSGTGTPPYGYTF	TGTGCCTGGAGCGGGACCGGGACACCACCCTATGGCTACACCTTC
NA	TRBV18	NA	TRBJ2-4	CASSPPRAGESKNIQYF	TGTGCCAGCTCACCACCGAGGGCAGGGGAATCCAAAAACATTCAGTACTTC
NA	TRBV10-2	NA	TRBJ2-3	CASSERGWRADTQYF	TGCGCCAGCAGTGAGAGGGGTTGGCGCGCAGATACGCAGTATTTT
NA	TRBV11-2	NA	TRBJ1-5	CASSLERGQPQHF	TGTGCCAGCAGCTTAGAGAGGGGGCAGCCCCAGCATTTT
NA	TRBV7-2	NA	TRBJ1-2	CASSPGSGPYGYTF	TGTGCCAGCAGCCCAGGGTCAGGGCCCTATGGCTACACCTTC
NA	TRBV11-2	TRBD1	TRBJ2-3	CASSSGQGVADTQYF	TGTGCCAGCAGTTCGGGACAGGGGGTCGCAGATACGCAGTATTTT
NA	TRBV18	NA	TRBJ1-2	CASSPLRQISNYGYTF	TGTGCCAGCTCACCACTTCGACAGATTTCTAACTATGGCTACACCTTC
NA	TRBV5-4	NA	TRBJ2-7	CASSGGLSPYEQYF	TGTGCCAGCAGCGGAGGACTGTCTCCCTACGAGCAGTACTTC
NA	TRBV6-6	NA	TRBJ1-2	CASSYAPEKNYGYTF	TGTGCCAGCAGTTACGCCCCTGAGAAAAACTATGGCTACACCTTC
NA	TRBV4-2	TRBD2	TRBJ2-3	CASSQAASGGGTDTQYF	TGTGCCAGCAGCCAAGCTGCTAGCGGGGGAGGTACAGATACGCAGTATTTT
NA	TRBV11-3	NA	TRBJ2-1	CASSLGGDRVVNEQFF	TGTGCCAGCAGCTTAGGCGGGGACCGGGTGGTGAATGAGCAGTTCTTC
NA	TRBV6-6	NA	TRBJ1-3	CASLQGPGNTIYF	TGTGCCAGCCTACAGGGTCCTGGAAACACCATATATTTT
NA	TRBV7-2	NA	TRBJ1-2	CASSPFDGYTF	TGTGCCAGCAGCCCCTTTGATGGCTACACCTTC
NA	TRBV6-5	TRBD1	TRBJ1-2	CASSYPGGLVYTF	TGTGCCAGCAGTTACCCAGGGGGGCTTGTCTACACCTTC
NA	TRBV18	TRBD1	TRBJ2-7	CASSLEQGGPYEQYF	TGTGCCAGCTCACTTGAACAGGGGGGCCCCTACGAGCAGTACTTC
NA	TRBV4-3	NA	TRBJ1-2	CASSQDWADNYGYTF	TGCGCCAGCAGCCAAGATTGGGCTGATAACTATGGCTACACCTTC
NA	TRBV19	TRBD1	TRBJ2-1	CASSSRGTYNEQFF	TGTGCCAGTAGTAGCAGGGGGACCTACAATGAGCAGTTCTTC
once	TRBV4-1	NA	TRBJ2-7	CASSQDRQYYEQYF	TGCGCCAGCAGCCAAGATCGACAGTACTACGAGCAGTACTTC
NA	TRBV5-6	NA	TRBJ2-7	CASSLAGNIYEQYF	TGTGCCAGCAGCTTGGCAGGAAATATATACGAGCAGTACTTC
once	TRBV7-2	NA	TRBJ1-1	CASSLRGGTEAFF	TGTGCCAGCAGCCTCAGGGGAGGGACTGAAGCTTTCTTT
NA	TRBV28	NA	TRBJ2-7	CASRKTRTYGEQYF	TGTGCCAGCAGGAAGACAAGGACATATGGGGAGCAGTACTTC
NA	TRBV4-2	NA	TRBJ1-5	CASSQDLRGNQPQHF	TGTGCCAGCAGCCAAGATCTGCGGGGGAATCAGCCCCAGCATTTT
NA	TRBV27	TRBD1	TRBJ1-2	CASSFFRGRGANYGYTF	TGTGCCAGCAGTTTTTTCAGGGGGCGCGGGGCCAACTATGGCTACACCTTC
NA	TRBV28	NA	TRBJ1-4	CASSSLREGREKLFF	TGTGCCAGCAGTTCCCTCAGGGAAGGAAGAGAAAAACTGTTTTTT
NA	TRBV4-3	NA	TRBJ2-2	CASSQESAGNTGELFF	TGCGCCAGCAGCCAAGAATCGGCAGGGAACACCGGGGAGCTGTTTTTT
few	TRBV5-6	TRBD1	TRBJ2-6	CASSRRQGHGANVLTF	TGTGCCAGCAGCCGAAGACAGGGACATGGGGCCAACGTCCTGACTTTC
few	TRBV28	TRBD1	TRBJ2-5	CASTRFVGQGVEQYF	TGTGCCAGCACCCGATTTGTAGGACAGGGGGTTGAGCAGTACTTC
NA	TRBV2	NA	TRBJ1-6	CASLKSRNYNSPLHF	TGTGCCAGTCTGAAGTCTAGAAACTATAATTCACCCCTCCACTTT
NA	TRBV5-1	NA	TRBJ1-4	CASSYSGRTNEKLFF	TGCGCCAGCAGCTACTCAGGGAGGACTAATGAAAAACTGTTTTTT
NA	TRBV5-8	NA	TRBJ2-7	CASSNRVSSYEQYF	TGTGCCAGCAGTAACAGGGTGAGCTCCTACGAGCAGTACTTC
few	TRBV11-2	NA	TRBJ1-1	CASMISRVTEAFF	TGTGCCAGCATGATCTCCAGGGTAACTGAAGCTTTCTTT